This T cell receptor (beta chain) was identified during a study of breast tumors, draining lymph nodes, adjacent tissues. Study conclusions and caveats: Tumor TCR diversity was below lymph nodes but above nontumor tissue. The lymph node origin of tumor T cells was framed as consistent with a hypothesis, not demonstrated. Luminal-like breast cancer showed significantly greater tumor-nontumor repertoire similarity than basal-like breast cancer did.

The lymph nodes were axillary draining lymph nodes from breast cancer patients. Deletions cut 7 bases from V and 3 bases from J, with 13 bases between. Germline V gene lookup returns CDR1 MNHEY and CDR2 SVGEGT. CDR3 length: 13 residues. One entry per CDR3 protein, called by TCRdb with MiXCR from the multiplex PCR reads. The sample has some 120,000 distinct CDR3 sequences, roughly 20% seen once; the top ten hold about 2.2%. This clonotype came up a few times. What it binds is unknown. The rearrangement links TRBV6-2 or TRBV6-3 to TRBJ2-7; tentatively, D is TRBD2 (5 bases). This sequence was found in a female donor with breast cancer. Some clones in this sample may be carry-over from other donors' samples. Input material: axillary lymph node tissue. CDR3 nucleotides: TGTGCCAGCACCGAAGGAGGTCACTACGAGCAGTACTTC. It yields the protein CASTEGGHYEQYF.